The entry that follows covers one TCR beta chain sequence. Run at survey level, the immunoSEQ assay was version v3.0. Generated by immunoSEQ multiplex PCR, the TCRdb table keeps only in-frame clones and is missing some. The sample yields about 43,000 clones, approximately 89% seen once. The CDR3 contains 17 residues. The germline V and J ends were trimmed by 1 base and 3 bases, with 19 bases remaining between them. Germline V gene lookup returns CDR1 SGHTA and CDR2 FQGTGA. The data derive from a study of long-term antiretroviral therapy in people with HIV. Sequenced here: unsorted PBMCs, sampled 0.1 years before starting antiretroviral therapy. V usage is TRBV7-3 and J usage is TRBJ2-7; D not certain. The sequence came from a woman aged 45-60 years with HIV. CDR3 DNA: TGTGCCAGCAGCTTAAAACGGACCACAGCCGAGTTCTACGAGCAGTACTTC. The encoded protein is CASSLKRTTAEFYEQYF.